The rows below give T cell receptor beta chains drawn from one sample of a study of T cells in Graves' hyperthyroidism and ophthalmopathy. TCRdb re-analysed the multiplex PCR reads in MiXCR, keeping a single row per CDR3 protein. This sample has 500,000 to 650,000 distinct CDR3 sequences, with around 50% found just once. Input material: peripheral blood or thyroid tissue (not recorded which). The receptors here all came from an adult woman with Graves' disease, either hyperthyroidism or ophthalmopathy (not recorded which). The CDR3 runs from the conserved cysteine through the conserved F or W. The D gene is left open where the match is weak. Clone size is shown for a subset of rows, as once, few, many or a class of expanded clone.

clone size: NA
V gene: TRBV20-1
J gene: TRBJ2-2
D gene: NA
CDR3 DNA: TGCAGTGCTAGAGATACCAGTTTCGACACCGGGGAGCTGTTTTTT
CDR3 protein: CSARDTSFDTGELFF

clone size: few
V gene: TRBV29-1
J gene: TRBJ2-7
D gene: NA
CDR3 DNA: TGCAGCGTTGTCATGTTGGCAGGGACGGGCGAGCAGTACTTC
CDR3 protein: CSVVMLAGTGEQYF

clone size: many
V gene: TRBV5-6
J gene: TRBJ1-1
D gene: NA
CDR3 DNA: TGTGCCAGCAGCTTGGTCCCCTCAGAAGCTTTCTTT
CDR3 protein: CASSLVPSEAFF

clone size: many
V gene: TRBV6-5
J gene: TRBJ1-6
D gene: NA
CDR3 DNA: TGTGCCAGCAGTCGACACGGAGCGTATAATTCACCCCTCCACTTT
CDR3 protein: CASSRHGAYNSPLHF

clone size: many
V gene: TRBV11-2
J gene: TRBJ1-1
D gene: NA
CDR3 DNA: TGTGCCAGCAGCTTAGGGGGGACATCACGAGAAGCTTTCTTT
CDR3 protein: CASSLGGTSREAFF

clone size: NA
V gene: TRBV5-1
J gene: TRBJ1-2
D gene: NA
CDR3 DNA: TGCGCCAGCACCATGGATCTGGGCCGCTACACCTTC
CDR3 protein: CASTMDLGRYTF

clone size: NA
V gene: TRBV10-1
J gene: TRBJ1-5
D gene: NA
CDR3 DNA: TGCGCCAGCAGTGAGATGGTCAATCAGCCCCAGCATTTT
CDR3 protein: CASSEMVNQPQHF

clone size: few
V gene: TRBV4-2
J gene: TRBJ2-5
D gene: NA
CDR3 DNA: TGTGCCAGCAGCCAAGATCGAGGTAGCGGATACCAAGAGACCCAGTACTTC
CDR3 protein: CASSQDRGSGYQETQYF

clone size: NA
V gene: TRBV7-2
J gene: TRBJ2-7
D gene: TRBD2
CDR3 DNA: TGTGCCAGCAGCTTAGCCCCTAGCGGGAGTTCCTACGAGCAGTACTTC
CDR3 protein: CASSLAPSGSSYEQYF

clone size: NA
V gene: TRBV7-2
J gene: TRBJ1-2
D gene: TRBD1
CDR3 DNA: TGTGCCAGCAGCTTTTGGGACAGTGACTATGGCTACACCTTC
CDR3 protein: CASSFWDSDYGYTF

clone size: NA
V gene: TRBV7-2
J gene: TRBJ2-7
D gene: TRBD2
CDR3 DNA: TGTGCCAGCAGCTTATTCCTAGCGGGAGTTTCGTACGAGCAGTACTTC
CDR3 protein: CASSLFLAGVSYEQYF

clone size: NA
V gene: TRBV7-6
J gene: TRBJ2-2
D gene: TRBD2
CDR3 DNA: TGTGCCAGCAGCTTTTCGGGGGGAAACACCGGGGAGCTGTTTTTT
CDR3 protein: CASSFSGGNTGELFF

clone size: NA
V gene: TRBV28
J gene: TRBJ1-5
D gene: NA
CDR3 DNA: TGTGCCAGCAGTTTCTTCTCGGCGCTGAGCAATCAGCCCCAGCATTTT
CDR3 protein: CASSFFSALSNQPQHF

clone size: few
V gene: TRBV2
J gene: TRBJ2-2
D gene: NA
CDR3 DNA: TGTGCCAGCATGGCGCTAGCGAGCACCGGGGAGCTGTTTTTT
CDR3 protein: CASMALASTGELFF

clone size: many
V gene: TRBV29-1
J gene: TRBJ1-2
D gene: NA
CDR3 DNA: TGCAGCGTACCACAACCGGAGGCCCTGGGCTACACCTTC
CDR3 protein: CSVPQPEALGYTF

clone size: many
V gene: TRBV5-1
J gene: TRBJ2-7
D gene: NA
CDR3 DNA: TGCGCCAGCAGCTTGGACGGGACCCCTCCGAGGAGCGAGCAGTACTTC
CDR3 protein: CASSLDGTPPRSEQYF

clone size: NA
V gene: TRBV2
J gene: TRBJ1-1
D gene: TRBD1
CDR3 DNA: TGTGCCAGCTTAGCTCAGACAGGGGAGGGCACTGAAGCTTTCTTT
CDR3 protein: CASLAQTGEGTEAFF

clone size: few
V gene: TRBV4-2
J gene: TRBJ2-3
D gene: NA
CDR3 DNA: TGTGCCAGCAGCTCCTCGGGCACAGATACGCAGTATTTT
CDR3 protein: CASSSSGTDTQYF

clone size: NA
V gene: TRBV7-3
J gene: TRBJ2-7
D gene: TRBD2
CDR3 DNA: TGTGCCAGCAGTCCTGAAAATCGACCCTTCGCGGGAGGGCCCCACGGGCAGTACTTC
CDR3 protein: CASSPENRPFAGGPHGQYF

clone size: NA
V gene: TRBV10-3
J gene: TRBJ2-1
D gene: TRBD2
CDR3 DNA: TGTGCCATCAGTCCCGGCGGGAGGGCCTACAATGAGCAGTTCTTC
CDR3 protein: CAISPGGRAYNEQFF

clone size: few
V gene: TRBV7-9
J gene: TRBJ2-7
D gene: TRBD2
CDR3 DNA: TGTGCCAGCAGCCAAGATCGAAGCGGGAGGTTCACCTACGAGCAGTACTTC
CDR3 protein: CASSQDRSGRFTYEQYF

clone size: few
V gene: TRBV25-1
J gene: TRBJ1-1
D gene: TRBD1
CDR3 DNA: TGTGCCAGCAGATTCGACAGGGGGTTTGCCACTGAAGCTTTCTTT
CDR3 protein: CASRFDRGFATEAFF

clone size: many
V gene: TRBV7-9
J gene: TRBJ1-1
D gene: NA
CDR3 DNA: TGTGCCAGCAGCCCCGGGGCGGGCAGAACTGAAGCTTTCTTT
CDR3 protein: CASSPGAGRTEAFF

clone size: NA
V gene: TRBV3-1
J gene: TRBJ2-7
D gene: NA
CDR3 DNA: TGTGCCAGCAGCCAAGGCTCACAGGGCCGGAACGAGCAGTACTTC
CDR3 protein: CASSQGSQGRNEQYF

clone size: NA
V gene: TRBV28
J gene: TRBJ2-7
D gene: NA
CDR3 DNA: TGTGCCAGCAGTTTATGGCAGGAACCCTCCTACGAGCAGTACTTC
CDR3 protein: CASSLWQEPSYEQYF

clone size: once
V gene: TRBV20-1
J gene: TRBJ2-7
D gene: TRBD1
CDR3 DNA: TGCAGTGCACCGGGACAGAGCTACGAGCAGTACTTC
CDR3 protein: CSAPGQSYEQYF

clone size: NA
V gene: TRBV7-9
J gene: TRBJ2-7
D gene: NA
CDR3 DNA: TGTGCCAGCAGCTCCCCGGGACGGACCCCCTACGAGCAGTACTTC
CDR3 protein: CASSSPGRTPYEQYF

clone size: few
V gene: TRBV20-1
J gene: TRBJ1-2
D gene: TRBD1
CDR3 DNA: TGCAGTGCTAGGGACAGGGTCTATGGCTACACCTTC
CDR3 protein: CSARDRVYGYTF

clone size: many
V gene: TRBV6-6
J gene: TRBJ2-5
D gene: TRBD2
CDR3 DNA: TGTGCCAGCAGTTTCCTAGCGGGAGGGCCACGGGGTGGGGAGACCCAGTACTTC
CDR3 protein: CASSFLAGGPRGGETQYF

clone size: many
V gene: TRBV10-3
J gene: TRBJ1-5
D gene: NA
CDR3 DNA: TGTGCCATCAGTGGTGGCAGGGGAATTCAGCCCCAGCATTTT
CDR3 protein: CAISGGRGIQPQHF

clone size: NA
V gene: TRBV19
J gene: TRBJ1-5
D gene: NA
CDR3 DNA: TGTGCCAGTCGACCCGGGATCCGCAATCAGCCCCAGCATTTT
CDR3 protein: CASRPGIRNQPQHF

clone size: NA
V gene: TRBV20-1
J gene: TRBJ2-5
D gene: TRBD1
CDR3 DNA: TGCAGTGCTAGAGAACCGCTAGGACAGGGGACCCAGTACTTC
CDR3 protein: CSAREPLGQGTQYF

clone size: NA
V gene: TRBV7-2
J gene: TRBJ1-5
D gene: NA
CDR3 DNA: TGTGCCAGCAGCCAAGGGTCTCATAGCAATCAGCCCCAGCATTTT
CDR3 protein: CASSQGSHSNQPQHF

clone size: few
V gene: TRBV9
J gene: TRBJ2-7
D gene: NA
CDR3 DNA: TGTGCCAGCAGCGTAGGGGCGGGGATTAGCCACGAGCAGTACTTC
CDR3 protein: CASSVGAGISHEQYF

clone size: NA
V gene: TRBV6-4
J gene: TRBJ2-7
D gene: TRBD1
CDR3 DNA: TGTGCCAGCAGAAACCGGGACAGGTACGAGCAGTACTTC
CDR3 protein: CASRNRDRYEQYF

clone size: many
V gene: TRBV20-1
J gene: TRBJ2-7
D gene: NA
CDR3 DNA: TGCAGTGCCATGGGGGCAGGGGCCTCCTACGAGCAGTACTTC
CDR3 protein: CSAMGAGASYEQYF

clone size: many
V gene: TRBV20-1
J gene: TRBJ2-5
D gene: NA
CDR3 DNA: TGCAGTGCGGACCCGCTGCGGGAAGAGACCCAGTACTTC
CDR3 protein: CSADPLREETQYF

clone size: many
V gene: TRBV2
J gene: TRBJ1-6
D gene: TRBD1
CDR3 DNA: TGTGCCAGCATTGGGGACAGAAACTATAATTCACCCCTCCACTTT
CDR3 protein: CASIGDRNYNSPLHF